The source of this TCR beta chain is a study of cytomegalovirus exposure and HLA in healthy donors. Study results and limitations: Presence/absence comparisons presumed near-even sequencing depth among donors. DRB1 showed the most TCR associations and HLA-C the fewest in a later analysis, as rates varied by HLA locus.

This CDR3 spans 14 amino acids. V lost 4 bases and J lost 6, with 15 bases in between. Germline V gene data show CDR1 as GTSNPN and CDR2 as SVGIG (reference sequence). 13 Jbeta primers and 60 Vbeta primers were used for the PCR. Libraries were prepared by immunoSEQ multiplex PCR; TCRdb keeps only in-frame clonotypes and omits some of them. There are tens of thousands of clones in the sample, with roughly 15% held by the top ten. Worth noting for this clone: The antigen remains unidentified.

The chain combines TRBV30 with TRBJ1-4; a possible D gene is TRBD1 (6 bases). The source is a male donor in good health and CMV-seropositive. The sequenced sample consisted of PBMCs. DNA for the CDR3: TGTGCCTGGACAAGGGGGGGCTCTTATGAAAAACTGTTTTTT. Amino acids: CAWTRGGSYEKLFF.